Listed here are 22 T cell receptor beta chains from one sample, sequenced in a study of T cells in Graves' hyperthyroidism and ophthalmopathy. The source material, RNA transcripts, was used to amplify TCR beta CDR3 regions. The HTBI primer set served for first-round RT-PCR of the TCR CDR3. Via MiXCR, TCRdb re-called the multiplex PCR reads, giving one row per CDR3 protein. The sample includes 250,000 to 300,000 distinct CDR3 sequences, 14% to 15% of them seen just once. The specimen sequenced was blood. These receptors were taken from a woman aged 40 to 55 with Graves' hyperthyroidism that later progressed to Graves' ophthalmopathy.

This clonotype came up many times. V usage is TRBV7-8 and J usage is TRBJ2-7; D unresolved. The length of the CDR3 is 15 residues. Between the trimmed V and J ends, which lost 0 bases and 5 bases, there was a span of 14 bases. Germline V gives CDR1 SGHVS, CDR2 FQNEAQ. CDR3 sequence reads: CASSLARFRSNEQYF. In DNA form, the CDR3 reads TGTGCCAGCAGCTTAGCTAGGTTCAGGTCCAACGAGCAGTACTTC.

This clonotype was counted many times. CDR3 in amino acids: CASSFEIGGSPLHF. CDR3 nucleotides: TGTGCCAGCAGTTTTGAGATAGGGGGTTCACCCCTCCACTTT. The gene calls are TRBV12-3 or TRBV12-4 and TRBJ1-6, with TRBD1 as a possible D gene (6 bases). The CDR3 has 14 residues. The V end was cut by 3 bases, the J end by 9 bases, with 12 bases between.

This clonotype has a count of ten or more. This chain uses TRBV20-1 with TRBJ1-6, with 8 bases identical to TRBD1. The CDR3 is 14 amino acids. The J segment lost 9 bases and the V segment lost 3 bases, leaving 7 bases of the junction unmatched. Germline V CDR1 and CDR2: DFQATT, SNEGSKA (reference sequence). Here the CDR3 DNA reads TGCAGTGCTAGGAGACAGGGGTTGGGTTCACCCCTCCACTTT. It translates to CSARRQGLGSPLHF.

This clonotype occurred many times. Sequence at one end of the junction differs from germline and may be a read error. The chain has TRBV29-1 and TRBJ2-1; 7 bases match TRBD1. CDR3 length: 14 residues. Germline V CDR1 and CDR2: SQVTM, ANQGSEA. CDR3 amino acids: CSVEDDREGYEQFF. CDR3 DNA: TGCAGCGTGGAAGATGACAGGGAAGGCTATGAGCAGTTCTTC.

This clonotype was picked up many times. CDR3 sequence reads: CASTPGTGGRQPQHF. The CDR3 DNA is TGTGCCAGCACCCCCGGGACAGGGGGCAGACAGCCCCAGCATTTT. The chain is built from TRBV28 and TRBJ1-5, with 12 bases lining up with TRBD1. V lost 7 bases, J lost 7 bases, and 8 bases stayed unmatched. From germline, CDR1 is MDHEN and CDR2 SYDVKM. There are 15 residues in the CDR3.

This clonotype appeared many times. V gene TRBV9 combines with J gene TRBJ2-1, with D tentatively TRBD1 (5 bases). CDR1 and CDR2 from the germline V gene are SGDLS and YYNGEE. CDR3 size: 16 residues. The V end lost 3 bases, the J end lost 0 bases, and 13 bases lay between the germline ends. The CDR3 loop reads CASSEGRTSSYNEQFF. The CDR3 DNA reads TGTGCCAGCAGCGAGGGGCGGACCAGCTCCTACAATGAGCAGTTCTTC.

This clonotype was seen ten or more times. One end of the junction varies from germline; a read error may be responsible. This CDR3 reads CASREGQGAYNEQFF. CDR3 bases: TGTGCCAGCAGAGAAGGACAGGGGGCCTACAATGAGCAGTTCTTC. This chain connects TRBV2 to TRBJ2-1; 10 bases agree with TRBD1. The germline V gene encodes CDR1 SNHLY and CDR2 FYNNEI. This CDR3 region has 15 residues.

This clonotype was found a few times. The rearrangement joins TRBV5-6 to TRBJ2-3; the D is unclear. From germline, CDR1 is SGHDT and CDR2 YYEEEE. With 4 bases removed from V and 6 bases from J, the gap between germline ends came to 9 bases. The length of the CDR3 is 12 residues. The CDR3 loop reads CASSPGLDTQYF. Written as DNA, the CDR3 is TGTGCCAGCAGCCCTGGGCTTGATACGCAGTATTTT. Full variable domain (outside the CDR3, taken from reference TRBV5-6 and TRBJ2-3): DAGVTQSPTHLIKTRGQQVTLRCSPKSGHDTVSWYQQALGQGPQFIFQYYEEEERQRGNFPDRFSGHQFPNYSSELNVNALLLGDSALYLCASSPGLDTQYFGPGTRLTVL.

Comment on this clonotype: A read error is possible here, since a much larger clone lies one base away. The chain combines TRBV20-1 with TRBJ2-5; 9 bases map to TRBD2. Germline V lookup: CDR1 DFQATT, CDR2 SNEGSKA (reference sequence). This CDR3 has 15 residues. CDR3: CSAGRLAAFQETRYF. The CDR3, as DNA: TGCAGTGCTGGGAGACTAGCGGCTTTCCAAGAGACCCGGTACTTC.

This clonotype has just a few counts. The CDR3 is CASSQGGWSLEKLFF. As DNA, the CDR3 is TGTGCCAGCAGCCAAGGAGGGTGGTCCTTGGAAAAACTGTTTTTT. This chain uses TRBV7-6 with TRBJ1-4; D is undetermined. Germline lookup yields CDR1 SGHVS and CDR2 FNYEAQ. This CDR3 is built from 15 residues. Trimming removed 5 bases from V and 8 bases from J, with 18 bases in between. Full variable domain (outside the CDR3, taken from reference TRBV7-6 and TRBJ1-4): GAGVSQSPRYKVTKRGQDVALRCDPISGHVSLYWYRQALGQGPEFLTYFNYEAQQDKSGLPNDRFSAERPEGSISTLTIQRTEQRDSAMYRCASSQGGWSLEKLFFGSGTQLSVL.

This clonotype was seen a few times. The chain has TRBV24-1 and TRBJ2-2; maybe TRBD1 (5 bases). The V and J ends lost 8 bases and 7 bases respectively, with 13 bases between them. From germline, CDR1 is KGHDR and CDR2 SFDVKD. The CDR3 is 13 residues long. CDR3 nucleotides: TGTGCCACCAAGGGGCGGAACGACGGGGAGCTGTTTTTT. Residues: CATKGRNDGELFF.

This clonotype was observed many times. The chain carries TRBV19 and TRBJ1-2, with D perhaps matching TRBD1 (6 bases). The ends were cut back, 7 bases at V and 2 bases at J, with 17 bases in the middle. CDR1 and CDR2 (germline): LNHDA, SQIVND (reference sequence). The CDR3 has 15 residues. The CDR3, as DNA: TGTGCCAGTACCTCAGCGGGGACAATCAACTATGGCTACACCTTC. Its translation: CASTSAGTINYGYTF.

The table lists this clonotype with many counts. This chain connects TRBV5-1 to TRBJ2-7; a possible D gene is TRBD2 (6 bases). The CDR3 runs to 14 residues. V lost 0 bases, J lost 6 bases, and 13 bases lay in between. Germline V CDR1 and CDR2: SGHRS, YFSETQ. The CDR3 reads CASSLGAVGGEQYF. Here the CDR3 DNA reads TGCGCCAGCAGCTTGGGGGCCGTGGGAGGCGAGCAGTACTTC.

The chain carries TRBV19 and TRBJ2-3, with D perhaps matching TRBD1 (5 bases). CDR3 length: 13 amino acids. Germline loops: CDR1 LNHDA, CDR2 SQIVND (reference sequence). V was shortened by 8 bases and J by 2 bases, with 11 bases between the two germline ends. DNA of the CDR3: TGTGCCAGTGAAGGGGTCCTCACAGATACGCAGTATTTT. Its protein product is CASEGVLTDTQYF. Using reference TRBV19 and TRBJ2-3 for the parts outside the CDR3, the full variable domain is DGGITQSPKYLFRKEGQNVTLSCEQNLNHDAMYWYRQDPGQGLRLIYYSQIVNDFQKGDIAEGYSVSREKKESFPLTVTSAQKNPTAFYLCASEGVLTDTQYFGPGTRLTVL.

This clonotype was found many times. The V call is TRBV18, the J call TRBJ1-1, with D hard to call. V lost 1 base and J lost 0, with 9 bases in between. The CDR3 contains 15 residues. Looked up from germline, CDR1 is KGHSH and CDR2 is LQKENI. The chain's CDR3 is CASSPRWEMNTEAFF. The CDR3 DNA follows: TGTGCCAGCTCACCACGTTGGGAAATGAACACTGAAGCTTTCTTT.

This clonotype has at least ten counts. The chain recombines TRBV20-1 with TRBJ2-1; D may be TRBD2 (5 bases). The germline CDR1 and CDR2 sequences are DFQATT and SNEGSKA (reference sequence). The CDR3 is made up of 12 amino acids. Trimming left V 5 bases short and J 6 bases short, with 11 bases between. The CDR3 coding sequence is TGCAGTGCTCCTAGCCTCTTCAATGAGCAGTTCTTC. Amino acids: CSAPSLFNEQFF.

CDR3 DNA sequence: TGCAGTGGAAGGAGGGTTGGCAATGAGCAGTTCTTC. The encoded protein is CSGRRVGNEQFF. This rearrangement joins TRBV20-1 to TRBJ2-1, with TRBD2 as a possible D gene (6 bases). V lost 7 bases and J lost 6, with 13 bases in between. The CDR3 contains 12 residues. Germline CDR1 and CDR2: DFQATT and SNEGSKA (reference sequence).

The rearrangement links TRBV11-2 to TRBJ2-2; D not resolved. Germline V CDR1 and CDR2: SGHAT, FQNNGV. The length of the CDR3 is 13 residues. Trimming removed 8 bases from V and 4 bases from J, with 11 bases in between. CDR3 nucleotide sequence: TGTGCCAGCGGATCCCGTGGCACCGGGGAGCTGTTTTTT. It is translated as CASGSRGTGELFF.

This clonotype was seen many times. In nucleotides, the CDR3 is TGTGCCAGCAGCCAATACCCAGCGGGAGTGAACTACGAGCAGTACTTC. This gives the protein CASSQYPAGVNYEQYF. This chain joins TRBV3-1 and TRBJ2-7; 8 bases match TRBD2. The CDR3 contains 16 residues. Germline V gene lookup returns CDR1 LGHDT and CDR2 YNNKEL (reference sequence). J lost 3 bases, V lost 2 bases, and 9 bases had no gene match.

This clonotype was seen ten or more times. This chain connects TRBV12-3 or TRBV12-4 to TRBJ2-3; no clear D. The V end was cut by 6 bases, the J end by 2 bases, with 15 bases between. This CDR3 spans 15 amino acids. CDR3 protein: CASRKAPGYTDTQYF. DNA of the CDR3: TGTGCCAGCAGGAAAGCGCCAGGCTACACAGATACGCAGTATTTT.

The sample holds many counts of this clonotype. This rearrangement joins TRBV3-1 to TRBJ1-1, with D unresolved. This CDR3 has 14 residues. Germline V CDR1 and CDR2: LGHDT, YNNKEL (reference sequence). Between the trimmed V and J ends, which lost 0 bases and 1 base, there was a span of 6 bases. The CDR3 sequence: CASSQDPGNTEAFF. The DNA for the CDR3 is TGTGCCAGCAGCCAAGATCCAGGGAACACTGAAGCTTTCTTT.

Many counts were recorded for this clonotype. The CDR3 loop reads CASSGDRGYGEAFF. CDR3 nucleotides: TGCGCCAGCAGCGGAGATAGGGGCTACGGTGAAGCTTTCTTT. The rearrangement joins TRBV5-1 to TRBJ1-1; maybe TRBD1 (5 bases). Per germline, CDR1 SGHRS and CDR2 YFSETQ. The CDR3 spans 14 residues. V was pared by 4 bases and J by 7 bases, with 17 bases between.